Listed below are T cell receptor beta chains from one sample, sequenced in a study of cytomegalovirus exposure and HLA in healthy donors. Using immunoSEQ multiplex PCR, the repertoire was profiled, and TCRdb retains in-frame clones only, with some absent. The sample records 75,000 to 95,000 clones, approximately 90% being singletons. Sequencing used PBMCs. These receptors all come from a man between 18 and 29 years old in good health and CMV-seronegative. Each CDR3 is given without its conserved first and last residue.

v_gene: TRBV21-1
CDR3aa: ASSKVPGQGRDEQY

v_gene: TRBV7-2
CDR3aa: ASSLIGSGELF

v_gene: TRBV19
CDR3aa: ASSWRGNTGELF

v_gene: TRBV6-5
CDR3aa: ASREPSGGIGELF

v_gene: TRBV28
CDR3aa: ASGPTRGRRETQY

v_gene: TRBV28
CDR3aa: ASSRTSGTQETQY

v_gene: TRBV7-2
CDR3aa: ASSSDVGRAVYEQY

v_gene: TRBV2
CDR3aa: ASSYGTGVGYEQY

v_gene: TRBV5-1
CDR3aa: ASTTTAGRGEQF

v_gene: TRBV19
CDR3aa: ASSPSTAGEQF

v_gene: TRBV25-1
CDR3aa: ASSDERLGQF

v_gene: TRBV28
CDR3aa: ASSLGGTSYEQY

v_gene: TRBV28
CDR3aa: ASSSAPAGGNQPQH

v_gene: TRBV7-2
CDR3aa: ASRGTSGRFRTDTQY

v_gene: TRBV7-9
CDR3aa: SSSLNAAGTDNYGYT

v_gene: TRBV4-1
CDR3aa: ASSFTLTGSYEQY

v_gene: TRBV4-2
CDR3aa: ASSPFQGGSDSPLH

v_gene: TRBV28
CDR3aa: ASIPSGYNEQF

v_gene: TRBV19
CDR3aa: ASSTHRGAIEAF

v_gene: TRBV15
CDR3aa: ATSSEDRALGNEQF

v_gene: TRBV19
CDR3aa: ASSWASGPPHEQF

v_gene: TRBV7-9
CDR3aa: ASSLGQGFYNSPLH

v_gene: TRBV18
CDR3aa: ASSPFSYEQY

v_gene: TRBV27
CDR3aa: ASSSPANSGRTGELF

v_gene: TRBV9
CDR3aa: ASSVDPRGGYT

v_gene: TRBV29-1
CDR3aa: SSKWSSYNEQF

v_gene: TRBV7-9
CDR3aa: ASSLEAGKTNIQY

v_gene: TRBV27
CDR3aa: ASSLVSGDEQF

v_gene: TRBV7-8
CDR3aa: ASSLERSGHQYYGYT

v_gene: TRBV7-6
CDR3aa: ASSPLTPGGTTEAF

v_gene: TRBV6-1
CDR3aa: ASSEARGPGGNTIY

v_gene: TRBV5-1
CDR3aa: ASSLESTLIYNEQF

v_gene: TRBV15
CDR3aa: ATSKVAGVTDTQY

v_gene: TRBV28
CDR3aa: ASSGPSTGGELF

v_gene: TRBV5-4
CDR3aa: ASSFKRGQGRETQY

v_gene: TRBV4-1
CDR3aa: ASSPPRTGDNYEQY

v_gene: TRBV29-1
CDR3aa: SARTSGSDTGELF

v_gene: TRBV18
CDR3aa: ASSPTVWTEAF

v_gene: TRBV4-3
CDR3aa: ASSQDMIPRLAGANVLT

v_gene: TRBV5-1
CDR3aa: ASSLSTVSYNEQF

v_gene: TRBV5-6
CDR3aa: ASSFRFGTVGTEAF

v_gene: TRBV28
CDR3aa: ASSLNAGTGGRSGYT

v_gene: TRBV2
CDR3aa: ASSEEAGAYNEQF

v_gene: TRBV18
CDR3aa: ASSPPGTGTGNTIY

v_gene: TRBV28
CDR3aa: ASSLSLADNEQF

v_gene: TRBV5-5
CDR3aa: ASSSPQTERHSYEQY

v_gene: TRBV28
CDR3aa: ASSSRESAYNEQF

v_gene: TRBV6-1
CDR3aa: ASQITSYNSPLH

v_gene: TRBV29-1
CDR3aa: SVGPAGRQETQY

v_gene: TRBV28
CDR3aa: ASTMESLPYNEQF

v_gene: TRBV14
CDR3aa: ASSRGGGYT

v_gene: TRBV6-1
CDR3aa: ASRSRGQGNQPQH

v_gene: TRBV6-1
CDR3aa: ASRTNGDRAKAF

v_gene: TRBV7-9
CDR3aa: ASSGRSGRNTGELF

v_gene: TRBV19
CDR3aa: ASSITSGRGELF